This T cell receptor beta chain was captured by sequencing in a study of OX40 agonist ivuxolimab in advanced cancers. Study-level information: Two cutaneous melanoma patients and one hepatocellular carcinoma patient, three in all, had partial responses.

Regarding this clone: The antigen remains undetermined.

Broader study findings: There was clonal expansion of CD4+ and CD8+ blood T cells by week 6 at 0.1 to 3.0 mg/kg. CD4+ T cells averaged fewer expanded clones than CD8+ T cells. Antigen targets of the expanded peripheral T cells went undetermined.

Assay: immunoSEQ multiplex PCR; the TCRdb copy retains only in-frame clones and omits some. Counted here are about 77,000 clones, around nine tenths occurring once; the ten biggest clones make up 2.5%. Germline lookup yields CDR1 GTSNPN and CDR2 SVGIG (reference sequence). The CDR3 covers 13 residues. The V gene end was trimmed by 3 bases and the J gene end by 4 bases; junction bases not matched to a gene: 4. The source is an adult with an advanced solid tumor such as melanoma, head and neck, liver or kidney cancer. The input for sequencing was CD4+ or CD8+ T cells sorted from blood, taken in a trial of the OX40 agonist ivuxolimab. The J gene is TRBJ2-5, the V gene TRBV30, with TRBD1 identical over 8 bases. CDR3 in amino acids: CAWSPGGRETQYF. In nucleotides, the CDR3 is TGTGCCTGGAGCCCAGGGGGCAGAGAGACCCAGTACTTC.